The rows below give T cell receptor beta chains drawn from one sample of a study of cytomegalovirus exposure and HLA in healthy donors. Repertoires were generated with immunoSEQ multiplex PCR, while TCRdb's copy carries only in-frame clones and drops some. The sample lists 200,000 to 250,000 clones, 80% to 90% occurring once. Source material: PBMCs. These receptors all stem from a man aged 30-40 years in good health and CMV-seronegative. CDR3s leave out the opening cysteine and the closing phenylalanine or tryptophan. The order of the fields is J gene, V gene, CDR3 protein.

J gene: TRBJ1-4; V gene: TRBV14; CDR3 protein: ASSPGALLEKLF
J gene: TRBJ2-7; V gene: TRBV5-4; CDR3 protein: ASSLAGGVYEQY
J gene: TRBJ2-1; V gene: TRBV5-6; CDR3 protein: ASSLWGGEQF
J gene: TRBJ2-7; V gene: TRBV28; CDR3 protein: AIAGGFSYEQY
J gene: TRBJ2-7; V gene: TRBV11-2; CDR3 protein: ASSSSDRGREQY
J gene: TRBJ2-7; V gene: TRBV4-2; CDR3 protein: ASSPTPPTGGHHEQY
J gene: TRBJ2-4; V gene: TRBV6-5; CDR3 protein: ASRRTELAKNIQY
J gene: TRBJ1-6; V gene: TRBV28; CDR3 protein: ASSLGGDNSPLH
J gene: TRBJ2-1; V gene: TRBV5-1; CDR3 protein: ASSPRVGTGDNEQF
J gene: TRBJ1-4; V gene: TRBV19; CDR3 protein: ASRGAGAANEKLF
J gene: TRBJ1-1; V gene: TRBV7-9; CDR3 protein: ASSPGPSGTGRTEAF
J gene: TRBJ2-3; V gene: TRBV7-2; CDR3 protein: ASSLGYGDTQY
J gene: TRBJ2-6; V gene: TRBV7-2; CDR3 protein: AGSPGQGISGANVLT
J gene: TRBJ1-4; V gene: TRBV4-1; CDR3 protein: ASSQAGKARNRIKLF
J gene: TRBJ1-2; V gene: TRBV5-4; CDR3 protein: ASSSPLANDYGYT
J gene: TRBJ1-6; V gene: TRBV4-2; CDR3 protein: ASSQESSYNSPLH
J gene: TRBJ2-5; V gene: TRBV6-5; CDR3 protein: ASSPPGGVGETQY
J gene: TRBJ2-5; V gene: TRBV27; CDR3 protein: ASSPAGFQETQY
J gene: TRBJ2-3; V gene: TRBV5-1; CDR3 protein: ASSPGPSTDTQY
J gene: TRBJ1-5; V gene: TRBV5-3; CDR3 protein: ARSEGTGDLQPQH
J gene: TRBJ2-2; V gene: TRBV7-3; CDR3 protein: ASSLGPGGAHTGELF
J gene: TRBJ1-1; V gene: TRBV11-3; CDR3 protein: ASSFRNTEAF
J gene: TRBJ2-2; V gene: TRBV4-1; CDR3 protein: ASSQEPSGGTKTGELF
J gene: TRBJ2-2; V gene: TRBV9; CDR3 protein: ASSVLTGTSDTGELF
J gene: TRBJ1-5; V gene: TRBV27; CDR3 protein: ARPGHARNQPQH
J gene: TRBJ2-7; V gene: TRBV27; CDR3 protein: ASSLSPAGGYEQY
J gene: TRBJ2-7; V gene: TRBV29-1; CDR3 protein: SVEGEGRSYEQY
J gene: TRBJ2-5; V gene: TRBV18; CDR3 protein: ASSPSQGIETQY
J gene: TRBJ1-1; V gene: TRBV28; CDR3 protein: ASSSLTGRNTEAF
J gene: TRBJ2-7; V gene: TRBV28; CDR3 protein: ASSGSYEQY
J gene: TRBJ1-1; V gene: TRBV5-5; CDR3 protein: ASSLGQAGEAF
J gene: TRBJ1-6; V gene: TRBV27; CDR3 protein: ASSLRTGLNSPLH
J gene: TRBJ1-1; V gene: TRBV25-1; CDR3 protein: ASSALGQGSFTEAF
J gene: TRBJ1-5; V gene: TRBV6-4; CDR3 protein: ASRVRRRPQH
J gene: TRBJ2-1; V gene: TRBV5-4; CDR3 protein: ASSSNRGVVQF
J gene: TRBJ2-1; V gene: TRBV7-9; CDR3 protein: ASSLAPGQGSDEQF
J gene: TRBJ2-3; V gene: TRBV7-2; CDR3 protein: ASSTDTDTQY
J gene: TRBJ2-3; V gene: TRBV11-3; CDR3 protein: ASSSGTADTQY
J gene: TRBJ2-6; V gene: TRBV28; CDR3 protein: ASSFGGSGASVLT
J gene: TRBJ1-1; V gene: TRBV19; CDR3 protein: ASSYLTGISEAF
J gene: TRBJ2-7; V gene: TRBV27; CDR3 protein: ASSFISRQGISSYEQY
J gene: TRBJ2-7; V gene: TRBV11-2; CDR3 protein: ASSYRGSRSYEQY
J gene: TRBJ2-1; V gene: TRBV19; CDR3 protein: ASTDIGTGGGEQF
J gene: TRBJ2-6; V gene: TRBV4-3; CDR3 protein: ASSQGTMAGASVLT
J gene: TRBJ2-2; V gene: TRBV7-2; CDR3 protein: ASRLSGTGATGELF
J gene: TRBJ2-7; V gene: TRBV9; CDR3 protein: ASSLGYEQY
J gene: TRBJ1-1; V gene: TRBV4-2; CDR3 protein: ASSEGPPQNTEAF
J gene: TRBJ1-1; V gene: TRBV2; CDR3 protein: ASSEILVVENTEAF
J gene: TRBJ1-1; V gene: TRBV14; CDR3 protein: ASSQMDRSNTEAF